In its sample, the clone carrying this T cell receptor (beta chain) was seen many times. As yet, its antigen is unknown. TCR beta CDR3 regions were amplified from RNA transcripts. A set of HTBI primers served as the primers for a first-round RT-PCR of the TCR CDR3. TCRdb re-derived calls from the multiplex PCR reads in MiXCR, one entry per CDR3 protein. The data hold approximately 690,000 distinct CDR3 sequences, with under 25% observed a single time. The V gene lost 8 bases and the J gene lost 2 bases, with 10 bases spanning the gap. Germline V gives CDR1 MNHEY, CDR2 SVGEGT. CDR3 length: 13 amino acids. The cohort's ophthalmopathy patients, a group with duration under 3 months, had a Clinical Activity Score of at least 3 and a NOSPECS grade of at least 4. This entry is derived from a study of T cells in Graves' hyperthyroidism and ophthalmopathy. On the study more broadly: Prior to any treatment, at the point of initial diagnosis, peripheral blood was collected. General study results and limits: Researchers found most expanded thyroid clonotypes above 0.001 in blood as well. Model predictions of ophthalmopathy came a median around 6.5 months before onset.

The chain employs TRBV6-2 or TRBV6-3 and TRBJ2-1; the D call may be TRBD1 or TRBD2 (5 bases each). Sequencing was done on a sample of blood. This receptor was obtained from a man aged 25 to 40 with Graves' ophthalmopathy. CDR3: CASGMGAYNEQFF. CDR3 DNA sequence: TGTGCCAGCGGGATGGGGGCCTACAATGAGCAGTTCTTC.